Below are 26 T cell receptor delta chains sequenced from a single sample in a study of γδ T cells in repeated Plasmodium falciparum infection. TCRdb reran clone calling via CATT on the multiplex PCR reads. The table includes tens of thousands of delta-chain clones, roughly 1.8% detected once. Vgamma9/Vdelta2+ and Vdelta2-negative gammadelta T cells were flow-sorted from PBMC for bulk sequencing. Sequencing was carried out using gamma-delta T cells from blood. Receptors originate from a pool of human donors (malaria-infected and uninfected, not separated).

The table lists this clone with a few counts. The protein given by TCRdb reflects a much larger clone and differs at residue 19 from this DNA's translation, likely from a read error; the protein shown is the DNA's translation. CDR3 DNA sequence: TGTGCTCTTGGGGAACGGAGGGAGACTGGGGGGTACCAAGGGTCGTACACCGATGAACTCATCTTT. Translating gives CALGERRETGGYQGSYTDELIF. The chain employs TRDV1 and TRDJ1; 8 bases fit TRDD3. This CDR3 has 22 residues. CDR1 and CDR2 from the germline V gene are TSWWSYY and QGS.

This clone turned up a few times. A much more abundant neighbour one base away suggests this may be a read error. V is TRDV1 and J is TRDJ1; 7 bases map to TRDD2. The CDR3 totals 25 residues. Germline V gene data show CDR1 as TSWWSYY and CDR2 as QGS. V was pared by 0 bases and J by 3 bases, with 34 bases of the junction left unmatched. CDR3 in DNA: TGTGCTCTTGGGGAACTAGCTCCATTCCTACGTATGACCCTCTGGTTACGATCGGAGTCCGATAAACTCATCTTT. It yields the protein CALGELAPFLRMTLWLRSESDKLIF.

With regard to this clone: This DNA translates differently at residue 18 from the TCRdb protein, which is that of a much larger clone; a read error is likely, and the protein shown is the DNA's own translation. The V and J genes are TRDV1 and TRDJ1; 10 nucleotides line up with TRDD3. Trimming cost V 4 bases and J 3 bases; bases outside gene matches: 29. CDR3 length: 23 amino acids. Per the germline V gene, CDR1 is TSWWSYY and CDR2 is QGS. CDR3 region: CALGGTSAPLLYWGIRYPDKLIF. The CDR3 coding sequence is TGTGCTCTTGGGGGTACTTCCGCTCCTTTACTCTACTGGGGGATTAGGTACCCCGATAAACTCATCTTT.

With respect to this clone: The junction departs from germline at one end; a sequencing error may be responsible. The rearrangement uses TRDV1 and TRDJ1, with 8 bases aligning to TRDD3. The CDR3 loop spans 13 amino acids. The germline gives CDR1 TSWWSYY, CDR2 QGS. CDR3 coding DNA: TGCGCGGGGGATAAAGGGTACACCGATAAACTCATCTTT. Its translation: CAGDKGYTDKLIF.

Only a few counts were recorded for this clone. A far larger clone is off by one base, so a read error is likely. The sample holds other DNA sequences that translate to the same CDR3. The genes are TRDV1 and TRDJ1, with TRDD3 matching over 12 bases. TCRdb supplies no J gene; here it was assigned by aligning the nucleotide sequence to germline. The CDR3 runs to 24 residues. Germline V lookup: CDR1 TSWWSYY, CDR2 QGS. The CDR3 bases are TGTGCTCTTGGGGGATCTTCCCTTTTCCTCTCCTGGGGGATACGTAGTTGGTACACTGATAAACTCATCTTT. Its protein is CALGGSSLFLSWGIRSWYTDKLIF.

This clone was found many times. A far larger clone is only one base removed, so a read error is likely. Distinct nucleotide sequences in the sample also encode this CDR3. The chain combines TRDV1 with TRDJ1; TRDD3 might be the D (6 bases). Because TCRdb records no J gene, it was assigned here through a match of the DNA to germline. The CDR3 loop spans 17 amino acids. Germline CDR1 and CDR2: TSWWSYY and QGS. The germline V and J ends were trimmed by 4 bases and 2 bases, with 20 bases remaining between them. The CDR3 coding sequence is TGTGCTCTTGGGGCTGAAGGGGGGACCCCGGGTACCGATAAACTCATCTTT. This gives the protein CALGAEGGTPGTDKLIF.

There are a few counts of this clone. A single base is all that separates this from a far larger clone, so a read error is likely. CDR3 amino acids: CACLYWGIPNTDKLIF. For the CDR3, the DNA is TGTGCTTGTTTGTACTGGGGGATCCCAAACACCGATAAACTCATCTTT. The chain employs TRDV2 and TRDJ1; 10 bases align to TRDD3. The J gene is absent in TCRdb and was assigned here via DNA matching to germline. The germline V gene has CDR1 GEAIGNYY and CDR2 EKD. CDR3 size: 16 residues.

As for this clone: With only one base between it and a far larger clone, this is likely a read error. Other DNA sequences in the same sample also yield this CDR3. The chain carries TRDV2 and TRDJ3, with 12 bases matching TRDD3. This CDR3 is 21 amino acids long. CDR1 is GEAIGNYY, CDR2 EKD, per germline. J lost 1 base, V lost 3 bases, and 12 bases had no gene match. CDR3 protein: CACDSTLLGDTRSWDTRQMFF. The DNA of the CDR3 is TGTGCCTGTGACTCTACCTTACTGGGGGATACTAGATCCTGGGACACCCGACAGATGTTTTTC.

Note on this clone: TCRdb's protein, taken from a much larger clone, differs from this DNA's translation at residue 16, likely owing to a read error; the protein displayed comes from the DNA. This chain joins TRDV1 and TRDJ1, with D maybe TRDD2 (8 bases). V dropped 1 base and J dropped 4 bases, with 34 bases sitting between them. The CDR3 is 22 amino acids. The germline V gene encodes CDR1 TSWWSYY and CDR2 QGS. Here the CDR3 DNA reads TGTGCTCTTGGGGAACCCGACGCTTCCTACAAAACTGGGGACTCTTGGGGCGATAAACTCATCTTT. This codes for CALGEPDASYKTGDSWGDKLIF.

This clone was seen at least ten times. With only one base between it and a far larger clone, this is likely a read error. The same CDR3 is also encoded by other DNA sequences in this sample. The V gene is TRDV1, the J gene TRDJ1; 8 bases map to TRDD3. CDR3 size: 21 residues. Germline V gene sequence: CDR1 TSWWSYY, CDR2 QGS. In nucleotides, the CDR3 is TGTGCCCTTGGGGAAGGATCTAGATTTCCCTATTTACTGGGGGCCATTGATAAACTCATCTTT. Its protein is CALGEGSRFPYLLGAIDKLIF.

There are many counts of this clone. J is TRDJ1 and V is TRDV1; 12 nucleotides agree with TRDD3. V shed 4 bases and J 0 bases; nucleotides not matched to a gene: 21. Germline values: CDR1 TSWWSYY, CDR2 QGS. CDR3 size: 22 residues. The CDR3 spells CALGGPAPYWGIHANYTDKLIF. CDR3 nucleotides: TGTGCTCTTGGGGGCCCTGCACCTTACTGGGGGATACACGCTAATTACACCGATAAACTCATCTTT.

This clone was counted only a few times. A far larger clone is just one base off, so this is likely a read error. This same CDR3 is encoded by further DNA sequences in the sample. The chain uses TRDV2 and TRDJ1; 13 nucleotides match TRDD3. Germline-derived CDR1 and CDR2 are GEAIGNYY and EKD. This CDR3 is 17 amino acids long. In DNA, the CDR3 is TGTGCCTGCGACACTTTTACTGGGGGATACGCGGTCTATAAACTCATCTTT. Encoded protein: CACDTFTGGYAVYKLIF.

Here the CDR3 reads CALGEPSPVPGDGYTDKLIF. CDR3 bases: TGTGCTCTTGGGGAACCCTCTCCCGTACCGGGGGACGGATACACCGATAAACTCATCTTT. The chain joins TRDV1 to TRDJ1, with a tentative D call TRDD3 (6 bases). Since TCRdb gives no J gene, matching the DNA to germline was used here to assign it. CDR3 length: 20 amino acids. V was clipped by 1 base and J by 0 bases, with 24 bases between them. CDR1 and CDR2 from the germline V gene are TSWWSYY and QGS.

This clone was picked up a small number of times. The amino acid sequence in TCRdb belongs to a much larger clone and departs from this DNA's translation at residue 8, likely a sequencing read error; the sequence shown is translated from the DNA. The chain uses TRDV3 and TRDJ1; the match to TRDD3 covers 11 bases. Germline CDR1 and CDR2: TVYSNPD and GDNSRS (reference sequence). CDR3 length: 20 residues. The trim removed 5 bases at V and 2 bases at J, leaving 25 bases unmatched. CDR3 region: CALRWIREVYWGIKTDKLIF. CDR3 DNA: TGTGCCCTTCGCTGGATCAGGGAGGTTTACTGGGGGATAAAGACCGATAAACTCATCTTT. The variable domain in full, completed from reference TRDV3 and TRDJ1, reads CDKVTQSSPDQTVASGSEVVLLCTYDTVYSNPDLFWYRIRPDYSFQFVFYGDNSRSEGADFTQGRFSVKHILTQKAFHLVISPVRTEDSATYYCALRWIREVYWGIKTDKLIFGKGTRVTVEP.

Turning to this clone: Translating this DNA gives a protein that differs at residue 14 from the TCRdb one, which belongs to a much larger clone; a read error is likely, and the protein shown is this translation. V usage is TRDV1 and J usage is TRDJ1, with 13 positions matching TRDD3. Per the germline V gene, CDR1 is TSWWSYY and CDR2 is QGS. The CDR3 sequence is 19 residues long. With 6 bases clipped from V and 4 bases from J, the junction kept 17 bases outside the gene matches. Written as DNA, the CDR3 is TGTGCTCTTGGACGGGATCGTCCACGTACTGGGGGATACGTCGATAAACTCATCTTT. Its protein is CALGRDRPRTGGYVDKLIF.

This clone was counted many times. TCRdb has a much larger clone's protein, which differs at residue 7 from the translation of this DNA, likely because of a read error; what is shown is the protein translated from the DNA. The chain is built from TRDV2 and TRDJ1; TRDD3 aligns across 13 bases. CDR1 and CDR2 from the germline V gene are GEAIGNYY and EKD. Losses at the gene ends were 0 bases for V and 0 bases for J; bases not matched to a gene: 21. This CDR3 contains 23 residues. In nucleotides, the CDR3 is TGTGCCTGTGACACCGAGTCCTCCAAACTGGGGGATACGCGCCAAACGTACACCGATAAACTCATCTTT. It specifies CACDTESSKLGDTRQTYTDKLIF.

This clone was detected only a few times. The TCRdb record carries a much larger clone's protein, which differs from this DNA's translation at residue 3; a read error is the likely cause, and the protein listed here is the DNA translation. The chain recombines TRDV1 with TRDJ1; 12 bases agree with TRDD3. The J gene, left out of TCRdb, was set here by checking the DNA against germline. CDR1 is TSWWSYY and CDR2 is QGS in the germline V gene. The CDR3 sequence is 25 residues long. The CDR3: CAPGELAFLQKLRTGGYPLTDKLIF. The CDR3 bases are TGTGCTCCTGGGGAATTAGCCTTCCTCCAAAAGTTACGTACTGGGGGATACCCCCTCACCGATAAACTCATCTTT.

This clone was counted many times. TCRdb has a much larger clone's protein, which differs at residue 12 from the translation of this DNA, likely because of a read error; what is shown is the protein translated from the DNA. The chain combines TRDV1 with TRDJ1; no clear D gene. This CDR3 region has 14 residues. Germline CDR1 is TSWWSYY and CDR2 is QGS. The CDR3 spells CALGIPKYTDKPIF. The CDR3 coding sequence is TGTGCTCTTGGGATTCCCAAGTACACCGATAAACCCATCTTT.

On this clone itself: The TCRdb protein, from a much larger clone, departs from this DNA's translation at residue 15, likely by read error; the protein shown derives from the DNA. The V and J genes are TRAV38-2/DV8 and TRDJ1; D might be TRDD3 (6 bases). The J gene was missing in TCRdb and was found by matching the end of the DNA to germline. The CDR3 runs to 18 residues. The V gene's germline CDR1 is TSESDYY and CDR2 QEAYKQQN. CDR3 in amino acids: CAYNRNTGGLRYTDRLIF. CDR3 nucleotides: TGTGCTTATAATCGTAATACCGGGGGACTTAGGTACACCGATAGACTCATCTTT.

There are a few counts of this clone. This likely traces to a read error, being one base from a far larger clone. The sample holds other DNA sequences that translate to the same CDR3. The chain employs TRDV1 and TRDJ1, with 7 bases matching TRDD3. V was clipped by 3 bases and J by 1 base; unmatched bases: 17. Germline CDR1 is TSWWSYY and CDR2 is QGS. The CDR3 consists of 19 residues. The CDR3 DNA sequence: TGTGCTCTTGGGGACGCCTACGAATACTGGGGACCGCTCACCGATAAACTCATCTTT. Translating it yields CALGDAYEYWGPLTDKLIF.

The sample holds a few counts of this clone. A read error is the likely source, as a far larger clone sits one nucleotide away. Other DNA sequences of this sample code for an identical CDR3. J is TRDJ1 and V is TRDV1; 7 bases line up with TRDD2. The V gene's germline CDR1 is TSWWSYY and CDR2 QGS. Unmatched junction bases numbered 29, after V lost 3 bases and J lost 1 base. This CDR3 has 23 amino acids. CDR3: CALGDPSFLQYPPHFGVTDKLIF. The CDR3 nucleotides read TGTGCTCTTGGGGACCCGTCCTTCCTCCAATACCCTCCCCATTTTGGGGTCACCGATAAACTCATCTTT.

This clone came up a few times. Translating this DNA gives a protein that differs at residue 8 from the TCRdb one, which belongs to a much larger clone; a read error is likely, and the protein shown is this translation. V is TRDV2 and J is TRDJ3; D is perhaps TRDD3 (6 bases). Because TCRdb records no J gene, it was assigned here through a match of the DNA to germline. CDR3 length: 20 residues. Trimming pared 3 bases from V and 0 bases from J, leaving 20 bases between. Germline V gene lookup returns CDR1 GEAIGNYY and CDR2 EKD. The CDR3 loop reads CACDPSVPGENSWDTRQMFF. CDR3 nucleotide sequence: TGTGCCTGTGACCCATCGGTACCGGGGGAAAACTCCTGGGACACCCGACAGATGTTTTTC.

This clone has just a few counts. A much bigger clone sits one base away, suggesting this may be a read error. The sample has other DNA sequences that encode this CDR3 too. This chain uses TRDV1 with TRDJ1; 13 bases agree with TRDD3. Looked up from germline, CDR1 is TSWWSYY and CDR2 is QGS. This CDR3 has 23 amino acids. CDR3 sequence (DNA): TGCGCTCTTGGGGAACTAAGGAACTGCGGTTACTGGGGGATACGCCGGTACACCGATAAACTCATCTTT. Its translation is CALGELRNCGYWGIRRYTDKLIF.

This clone appeared a few times. This DNA translates differently at residue 17 from the TCRdb protein, which is that of a much larger clone; a read error is likely, and the protein shown is the DNA's own translation. The CDR3 sequence is CAFNDLTLFETTDVGDGSWDTRQMFF. In nucleotides, the CDR3 is TGTGCCTTTAATGATCTAACCCTCTTCGAGACTACTGATGTGGGGGACGGCTCCTGGGACACCCGACAGATGTTTTTC. This chain connects TRDV3 to TRDJ3; 7 positions match TRDD3. Germline values: CDR1 TVYSNPD, CDR2 GDNSRS (reference sequence). V was clipped by 1 base and J by 0 bases; unmatched bases: 33. This CDR3 contains 26 residues.

There are many counts of this clone. The amino acid sequence in TCRdb belongs to a much larger clone and departs from this DNA's translation at residue 16, likely a sequencing read error; the sequence shown is translated from the DNA. The V gene corresponds to TRDV1; no J gene was called; the DNA was not used to check the table's D call, TRDD3. This CDR3 has 17 amino acids. The germline V gene has CDR1 TSWWSYY and CDR2 QGS. The CDR3 here is CALGELRWGTYTDKLTF. The CDR3 nucleotides read TGTGCTCTTGGGGAACTTAGGTGGGGGACGTACACCGATAAACTCACCTTT.

This clone appeared a few times. The TCRdb record carries a much larger clone's protein, which differs from this DNA's translation at residue 7; a read error is the likely cause, and the protein listed here is the DNA translation. The rearrangement uses TRDV2 and TRDJ1, with unresolved D. The J gene comes from matching the DNA to germline here; TCRdb lacks it. CDR1 and CDR2 from the germline V gene are GEAIGNYY and EKD. The CDR3 loop spans 14 amino acids. CDR3 amino acids: CACDTPLVVEVLIF. The CDR3 DNA reads as TGTGCATGTGACACCCCTCTTGTAGTTGAAGTACTCATCTTT.